This T cell receptor beta chain was retrieved from a study of OX40 agonist ivuxolimab in advanced cancers. Across the study: Partial responses were seen in three patients, one with hepatocellular carcinoma and two with cutaneous melanoma. Study-wide results and limits: At 0.1 to 3.0 mg/kg, CD4+ and CD8+ blood T cells expanded clonally by week 6. CD8+ T cells showed, on average, more clonal expansion than CD4+ cells.

The table lists this clone with a few counts. The antigen remains unidentified. Data came from immunoSEQ multiplex PCR; TCRdb stores just in-frame clones and leaves some out. Seen here are roughly 49,000 clones, roughly 80% observed once, and the top ten hold approximately 1.6%. If patients had autoimmune disease history or systemic immunosuppression, they were excluded. This CDR3 is built from 13 residues. V dropped 3 bases and J dropped 5 bases, with 7 bases sitting between them. Per germline, CDR1 MNHEY and CDR2 SMNVEV (reference sequence). This chain links TRBV27 with TRBJ1-4, with unresolved D. The material sequenced was CD4+ or CD8+ T cells sorted from blood, taken in a trial of the OX40 agonist ivuxolimab. This sequence originates from an adult with an advanced solid tumor such as melanoma, head and neck, liver or kidney cancer. The DNA for the CDR3 is TGTGCCAGCAGTTTTCGGGGAAATGAAAAACTGTTTTTT. Translation gives CASSFRGNEKLFF.